This entry lists 28 T cell receptor beta chains sequenced from one sample in a study of glioma-infiltrating T cells after dendritic cell vaccination. Indicated time point: after dendritic cell vaccination, including at tumor progression/relapse. Libraries were prepared by immunoSEQ multiplex PCR; TCRdb keeps only in-frame clonotypes and omits some of them. The table includes roughly 62,000 clones, around 85% detected once. The sequences come from blood, collected after dendritic cell vaccination. These receptors were taken from a human donor with glioblastoma.

This clone was recorded a few times. V usage is TRBV10-3 and J usage is TRBJ1-1; D is unclear. The V gene's germline CDR1 is ENHRY and CDR2 SYGVKD. The CDR3 runs 15 residues. Trimming left V 6 bases short and J 0 bases short, with 14 bases between. CDR3 residues: CAISKSQLLNTEAFF. Written as DNA, the CDR3 is TGTGCCATCAGCAAATCACAGCTCCTGAACACTGAAGCTTTCTTT.

The chain carries TRBV6-5 and TRBJ1-5, with D possibly being TRBD1 (5 bases). This CDR3 is 14 amino acids long. Trimming took off 3 bases at V and 5 bases at J, with 11 bases between the two ends. Looked up from germline, CDR1 is MNHEY and CDR2 is SVGAGI. Here the CDR3 reads CASSYDSADQPQHF. The CDR3 DNA sequence: TGTGCCAGCAGTTATGACAGCGCCGATCAGCCCCAGCATTTT.

The chain carries TRBV7-2 and TRBJ2-3, with TRBD2 matching 8 bases. Germline V lookup: CDR1 SGHTA, CDR2 FQGNSA. V lost 1 base to trimming and J lost 2 bases; unmatched junction nucleotides: 5. The CDR3 loop spans 16 amino acids. DNA for the CDR3: TGTGCCAGCAGCTTAGTTATTAGCGGGAACACAGATACGCAGTATTTT. This encodes CASSLVISGNTDTQYF.

The chain recombines TRBV10-3 with TRBJ2-3, with 8 bases aligning to TRBD1. CDR3 size: 14 residues. The V gene end was trimmed by 6 bases and the J gene end by 3 bases; junction bases not matched to a gene: 5. Germline V gives CDR1 ENHRY, CDR2 SYGVKD. In nucleotides, the CDR3 is TGTGCCATCAGGCCGACAGGGGATACAGATACGCAGTATTTT. Translated, it gives CAIRPTGDTDTQYF.

This chain uses TRBV2 with TRBJ1-2; maybe TRBD1 (5 bases). The V end lost 6 bases, the J end lost 5 bases, and 16 bases lay between the germline ends. The CDR3 is 14 amino acids. The germline CDR1 and CDR2 sequences are SNHLY and FYNNEI. The CDR3 here is CASRRRGEDYGYTF. In DNA form, the CDR3 reads TGTGCCAGCAGGAGGAGAGGGGAGGATTATGGCTACACCTTC.

This rearrangement joins TRBV11-2 to TRBJ2-2, with 7 bases identical to TRBD1. Germline loops: CDR1 SGHAT, CDR2 FQNNGV. V shed 4 bases, J shed 3 bases, and the junction held 11 bases outside the gene matches. The CDR3 loop spans 17 amino acids. The DNA for the CDR3 is TGTGCCAGCAGCTCACTCCTCAGGGGGACGTACACCGGGGAGCTGTTTTTT. This encodes CASSSLLRGTYTGELFF.

The CDR3 sequence is CASTDPTGGRAEAFF. CDR3 in DNA: TGTGCCAGCACCGACCCAACAGGGGGCAGGGCTGAAGCTTTCTTT. The rearrangement joins TRBV6-6 to TRBJ1-1, with 9 bases fitting TRBD1. The V segment lost 7 bases and the J segment 6 bases; nucleotides outside the gene matches: 12. This CDR3 region has 15 residues. Germline V lookup: CDR1 MNHNY, CDR2 SVGAGI (reference sequence).

J is TRBJ2-1 and V is TRBV27, with 7 bases lining up with TRBD2. With V trimmed by 3 bases and J by 9 bases, 5 bases remained unmatched. The CDR3 has 13 residues. The germline V gene has CDR1 MNHEY and CDR2 SMNVEV (reference sequence). The CDR3 reads CASSLSGAGEQFF. The CDR3 DNA sequence: TGTGCCAGCAGTTTGAGCGGGGCCGGTGAGCAGTTCTTC.

The chain combines TRBV7-9 with TRBJ2-3; TRBD2 matches at 7 bases. Trimming cost V 5 bases and J 3 bases; bases outside gene matches: 5. This CDR3 comprises 14 residues. Per germline, CDR1 SEHNR and CDR2 FQNEAQ (reference sequence). CDR3 sequence (DNA): TGTGCCAGCAGCCACCCCGGGGGGACAGATACGCAGTATTTT. It translates to CASSHPGGTDTQYF.

DNA for the CDR3: TGTGCCAGCAGTGGTCCAGGGGCTACTGAAGCTTTCTTT. Translation gives CASSGPGATEAFF. V and J are TRBV2 and TRBJ1-1, with D possibly being TRBD1 (6 bases). CDR1 SNHLY and CDR2 FYNNEI come from the germline V gene. The CDR3 totals 13 residues. Trimming took 4 bases from V and 5 from J, leaving 11 bases between them.

The CDR3 region has the DNA TGTGCCAGTAGTATAGGCACAGTTAATAATTCACCCCTCCACTTT. Protein product: CASSIGTVNNSPLHF. The V gene is TRBV19, the J gene TRBJ1-6; D unresolved. V lost 1 base to trimming and J lost 5 bases, with 9 bases between them. This CDR3 comprises 15 residues. The germline CDR1 and CDR2 sequences are LNHDA and SQIVND (reference sequence).

The chain combines TRBV10-3 with TRBJ2-7; TRBD1 agrees at 11 bases. This CDR3 spans 13 amino acids. V lost 10 bases and J lost 2; bases outside the gene matches: 4. Germline loops: CDR1 ENHRY, CDR2 SYGVKD. As DNA, the CDR3 is TGTGCCACCTTGGGACAGGGGGCCTACGAGCAGTACTTC. Amino acids: CATLGQGAYEQYF.

This clone was seen once. The gene calls are TRBV6-5 and TRBJ1-5; 7 bases line up with TRBD1. From germline, CDR1 is MNHEY and CDR2 SVGAGI. CDR3 size: 16 residues. Unmatched junction bases numbered 9, after V lost 4 bases and J lost 3 bases. The DNA for the CDR3 is TGTGCCAGCAGTTCGACAGGGTTGTCCCTCAATCAGCCCCAGCATTTT. Translation: CASSSTGLSLNQPQHF.

V is TRBV5-1 and J is TRBJ2-3; 9 bases match TRBD1. The CDR3 spans 15 residues. The V gene's germline CDR1 is SGHRS and CDR2 YFSETQ. V trimming: 4 bases; J trimming: 2 bases; junction bases outside the gene matches: 5. CDR3 bases: TGCGCCAGCAGCCTTCGGACAGGGGACACAGATACGCAGTATTTT. Translating gives CASSLRTGDTDTQYF.

A word on this clone: This sample includes further DNA sequences coding for the same CDR3. This rearrangement joins TRBV19 to TRBJ1-1; no reliable D call. Germline V gene data show CDR1 as LNHDA and CDR2 as SQIVND (reference sequence). The CDR3 extends over 13 amino acids. V was clipped by 2 bases and J by 1 base, with 5 bases between them. The chain's CDR3 is CASSISQNTEAFF. In DNA, the CDR3 is TGTGCCAGTAGTATATCACAGAACACTGAAGCTTTCTTT.

The chain couples TRBV5-6 to TRBJ2-3; D may be TRBD2 (5 bases). V was clipped by 3 bases and J by 2 bases, with 10 bases between them. The germline V gene has CDR1 SGHDT and CDR2 YYEEEE. The length of the CDR3 is 14 residues. CDR3 in DNA: TGTGCCAGCAGCTCCCTAGCAGTCACAGATACGCAGTATTTT. Translated: CASSSLAVTDTQYF. Complete variable domain (other parts from reference TRBV5-6 and TRBJ2-3): DAGVTQSPTHLIKTRGQQVTLRCSPKSGHDTVSWYQQALGQGPQFIFQYYEEEERQRGNFPDRFSGHQFPNYSSELNVNALLLGDSALYLCASSSLAVTDTQYFGPGTRLTVL.

The rearrangement joins TRBV19 to TRBJ2-7; 9 bases agree with TRBD1. CDR3 length: 14 residues. V was pared by 4 bases and J by 4 bases, with 5 bases of the junction left unmatched. The germline gives CDR1 LNHDA, CDR2 SQIVND (reference sequence). CDR3 in amino acids: CASSRGTGLYEQYF. The CDR3 coding sequence is TGTGCCAGTAGTAGAGGGACAGGGCTTTACGAGCAGTACTTC.

This sequence joins TRBV6-5 and TRBJ1-2, with D unresolved. Germline lookup yields CDR1 MNHEY and CDR2 SVGAGI. The CDR3 is made up of 13 amino acids. V was shortened by 6 bases and J by 5 bases, with 13 bases between the two germline ends. The CDR3 nucleotides are TGTGCCAGCAGGGAGACCGGCGGGTATGGCTACACCTTC. Its protein product is CASRETGGYGYTF.

This rearrangement joins TRBV13 to TRBJ2-3, with 10 bases aligning to TRBD2. V shed 5 bases and J 2 bases; nucleotides not matched to a gene: 7. The germline V gene has CDR1 PRHDT and CDR2 FYEKMQ (reference sequence). The CDR3 sequence is 16 residues long. CDR3 bases: TGTGCCAGCAGCCCCCTCAGCGGGGGGGCCACAGATACGCAGTATTTT. Residues: CASSPLSGGATDTQYF. Using reference TRBV13 and TRBJ2-3 for the parts outside the CDR3, the full variable domain is AAGVIQSPRHLIKEKRETATLKCYPIPRHDTVYWYQQGPGQDPQFLISFYEKMQSDKGSIPDRFSAQQFSDYHSELNMSSLELGDSALYFCASSPLSGGATDTQYFGPGTRLTVL.

The chain uses TRBV10-3 and TRBJ2-1, with TRBD1 matching over 8 bases. There are 17 residues in the CDR3. Unmatched junction bases numbered 11, after V lost 7 bases and J lost 0 bases. Germline V gene data show CDR1 as ENHRY and CDR2 as SYGVKD. The CDR3 sequence: CAINPRDRFDSYNEQFF. The CDR3 DNA is TGTGCCATCAACCCCCGGGACAGGTTCGACTCCTACAATGAGCAGTTCTTC.

This clone appeared a few times. The V and J genes are TRBV5-6 and TRBJ1-2; TRBD1 matches at 10 bases. V lost 6 bases to trimming and J lost 11 bases; unmatched junction nucleotides: 13. CDR1 SGHDT and CDR2 YYEEEE come from the germline V gene. There are 14 residues in the CDR3. The CDR3 bases are TGTGCCAGCACCCCGACAGGGGGCGAGGGCGCGTACACCTTC. Its protein product is CASTPTGGEGAYTF.

This clone was detected once. This chain joins TRBV12-5 and TRBJ2-1, with TRBD2 as a possible D gene (5 bases). Germline lookup yields CDR1 LGHNT and CDR2 FRNRAP. The CDR3 sequence is 13 residues long. Trimming cost V 1 base and J 8 bases, with 9 bases left between them. This CDR3 is CASGLGYSDEQFF. The CDR3 DNA reads as TGTGCTAGTGGTTTGGGCTATAGCGATGAGCAGTTCTTC.

J is TRBJ1-2 and V is TRBV27; 8 nucleotides agree with TRBD1. This CDR3 has 13 amino acids. Trimming cost V 5 bases and J 8 bases; bases outside gene matches: 7. Germline-derived CDR1 and CDR2 are MNHEY and SMNVEV (reference sequence). CDR3 in DNA: TGTGCCAGCAGTCCTCGACAGGGGCTGGGCTACACCTTC. Protein product: CASSPRQGLGYTF.

This rearrangement joins TRBV6-5 to TRBJ1-2; unclear D gene. Germline V gives CDR1 MNHEY, CDR2 SVGAGI. Trimming shortened V by 2 bases and J by 5 bases, and 18 bases separated the two germline ends. The CDR3 is 16 residues long. CDR3 sequence: CASSYLYLGRPYGYTF. The CDR3 DNA reads TGTGCCAGCAGTTACCTCTACCTTGGTCGTCCTTATGGCTACACCTTC.

The chain couples TRBV5-1 to TRBJ1-4, with D unclear. Germline assignment: CDR1 SGHRS and CDR2 YFSETQ. The CDR3 loop spans 14 amino acids. The V end lost 4 bases, the J end lost 0 bases, and 7 bases lay between the germline ends. The CDR3, as DNA: TGCGCCAGCAGCCGGGGTGCAACTAATGAAAAACTGTTTTTT. Translating gives CASSRGATNEKLFF.

This clone was recorded only once. The chain carries TRBV28 and TRBJ1-2; no firm D call. CDR3 length equals 13 residues. The germline V gene has CDR1 MDHEN and CDR2 SYDVKM. Trimming stripped 3 bases from V and 2 bases from J, with 7 bases between. CDR3 in DNA: TGTGCCAGCAGTTTGCCACAGAACTATGGCTACACCTTC. Translation gives CASSLPQNYGYTF.

V gene TRBV7-2 combines with J gene TRBJ1-2; perhaps TRBD1 as D (5 bases). Germline V lookup: CDR1 SGHTA, CDR2 FQGNSA. With 5 bases removed from V and 7 bases from J, the gap between germline ends came to 26 bases. This CDR3 has 17 residues. CDR3 protein: CASSPTPTKGRSGGYTF. CDR3 nucleotides: TGTGCCAGCAGCCCTACTCCCACAAAGGGGAGGAGTGGTGGCTACACCTTC.

J is TRBJ2-7 and V is TRBV4-1; 10 nucleotides match TRBD2. J lost 0 bases, V lost 3 bases, and 11 bases had no gene match. Germline values: CDR1 MGHRA, CDR2 YSYEKL. The CDR3 runs to 18 residues. The CDR3 protein is CASSQDGLLAGDSYEQYF. The CDR3, as DNA: TGCGCCAGCAGCCAGGACGGCCTCCTAGCGGGGGACTCCTACGAGCAGTACTTC.